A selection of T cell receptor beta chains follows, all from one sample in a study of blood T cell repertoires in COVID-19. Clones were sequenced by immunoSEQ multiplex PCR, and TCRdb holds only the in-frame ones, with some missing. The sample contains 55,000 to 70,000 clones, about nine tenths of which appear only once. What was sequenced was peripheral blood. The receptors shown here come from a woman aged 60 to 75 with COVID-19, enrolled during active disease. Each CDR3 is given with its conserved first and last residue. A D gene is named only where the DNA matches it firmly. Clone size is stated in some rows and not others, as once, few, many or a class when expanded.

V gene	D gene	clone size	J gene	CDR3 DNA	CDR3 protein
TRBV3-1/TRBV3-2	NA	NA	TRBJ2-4	TGTGCCAGCAGCCGAGGCCCGGGTTCTGGCTTAGCCAAAAACATTCAGTACTTC	CASSRGPGSGLAKNIQYF
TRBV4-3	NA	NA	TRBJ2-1	TGCGCCAGCAGCCAAGACCTAGCCAATGAGCAGTTCTTC	CASSQDLANEQFF
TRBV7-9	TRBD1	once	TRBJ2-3	TGTGCCAGCAGCGTATCACAGGGGTGGCCAGATACGCAGTATTTT	CASSVSQGWPDTQYF
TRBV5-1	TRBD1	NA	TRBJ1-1	TGCGCCAGCAGCGTCGGACAGGGTCGGACTGAAGCTTTCTTT	CASSVGQGRTEAFF
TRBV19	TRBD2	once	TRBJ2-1	TGTGCCAGCAGGGGGGGACTAGCGGGAGGAAGGTCCTACAATGAGCAGTTCTTC	CASRGGLAGGRSYNEQFF
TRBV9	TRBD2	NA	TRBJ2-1	TGTGCCAGCAGCGTAGATGATAGCGGGGGGCCGCGTGAGCAGTTCTTC	CASSVDDSGGPREQFF
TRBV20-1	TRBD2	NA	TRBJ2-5	TGCAGTGCTAGTTTAGGCGGGGGGCGGGTAGAGACCCAGTACTTC	CSASLGGGRVETQYF
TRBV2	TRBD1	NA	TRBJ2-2	TGTGCCAGCATGCAGGGGGCTAGTGGCACCGGGGAGCTGTTTTTT	CASMQGASGTGELFF
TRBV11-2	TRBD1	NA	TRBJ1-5	TGTGCCAGCAGCTTGAGAACAGGGGATCAGCCCCAGCATTTT	CASSLRTGDQPQHF
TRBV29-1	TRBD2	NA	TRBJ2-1	TGCAGCGTTGAAGAAAGGCGACTAGCGGGAGTATTCCTAAATGAGCAGTTCTTC	CSVEERRLAGVFLNEQFF
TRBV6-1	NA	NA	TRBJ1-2	TGTGCCAGCAGTGAATCACAGACCCTCAACTATGGCTACACCTTC	CASSESQTLNYGYTF
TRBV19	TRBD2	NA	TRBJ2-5	TGTGCCAGTAGTATTACTAGCGGGAGGGCAGAGACCCAGTACTTC	CASSITSGRAETQYF
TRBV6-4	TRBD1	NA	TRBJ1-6	TGTGCCAGCAGTGTGGGGACAGGGGTCTCACCCCTCCACTTT	CASSVGTGVSPLHF
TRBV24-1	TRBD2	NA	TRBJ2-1	TGTGCCACCAGTGACACGCGCGGGGGATACAATGAGCAGTTCTTC	CATSDTRGGYNEQFF
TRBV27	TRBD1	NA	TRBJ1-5	TGTGCCAGCAGTCCGAGCCCGGGACAGGGACTTCAGCCCCAGCATTTT	CASSPSPGQGLQPQHF
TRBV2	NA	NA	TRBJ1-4	TGTGCCAGCAGTGAAGTTGGGGGGTTCTCTGAAAAACTGTTTTTT	CASSEVGGFSEKLFF
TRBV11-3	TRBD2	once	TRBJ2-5	TGTGCCAGCAGCGTACTAGCGGGAGAGACCCAGTACTTC	CASSVLAGETQYF
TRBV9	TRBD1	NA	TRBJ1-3	TGTGCCAGCAGCGTAGCGGCCGGGACAGCGGGAAACACCATATATTTT	CASSVAAGTAGNTIYF
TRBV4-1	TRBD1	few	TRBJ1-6	TGCGCCAGCAGCTCCGGACAGGGGGTTTCACCCCTCCACTTT	CASSSGQGVSPLHF
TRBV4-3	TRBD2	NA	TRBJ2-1	TGCGCCAGCAGCCAACTTGGGACTAGCGGGGGGGCCGGAACGTCCTACAATGAGCAGTTCTTC	CASSQLGTSGGAGTSYNEQFF
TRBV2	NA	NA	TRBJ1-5	TGTGCCAGCAGTGGAGGGACATTCAATCAGCCCCAGCATTTT	CASSGGTFNQPQHF
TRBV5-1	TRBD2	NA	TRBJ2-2	TGCGCCAGCAGCTTACCCGGGGGGGACACCGGGGAGCTGTTTTTT	CASSLPGGDTGELFF
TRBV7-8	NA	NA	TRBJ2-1	TGTGCCAGCAGCCCTGGCGGCACTCAGTACAATGAGCAGTTCTTC	CASSPGGTQYNEQFF
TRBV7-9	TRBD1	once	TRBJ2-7	TGTGCCAGCAGCTTATATCCAGGGGGCTACGAGCAGTACTTC	CASSLYPGGYEQYF
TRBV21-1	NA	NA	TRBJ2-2	TGTGCCAGCAGCCCCCACGGGGGGAGAAGAGGCACCGGGGAGCTGTTTTTT	CASSPHGGRRGTGELFF
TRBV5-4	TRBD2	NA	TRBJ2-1	TGTGCCAGCAGCGGATGGACTAGCGGGGTCTACAATGAGCAGTTCTTC	CASSGWTSGVYNEQFF
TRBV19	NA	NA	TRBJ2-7	TGTGCCAGTAGTTCTCACATGGAGGGGGAGCAGTACTTC	CASSSHMEGEQYF
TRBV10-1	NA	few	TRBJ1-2	TGCGCCAGCAGTGATTCGGACTATGGCTACACCTTC	CASSDSDYGYTF
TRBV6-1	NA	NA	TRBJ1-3	TGTGCCAGCAGTGATCCAACAGGCAACACCATATATTTT	CASSDPTGNTIYF
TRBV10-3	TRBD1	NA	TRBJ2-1	TGTGCCATCAGTGAGTGGGTAGGGGGCGCCGACAATGAGCAGTTCTTC	CAISEWVGGADNEQFF
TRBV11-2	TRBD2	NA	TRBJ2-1	TGTGCCAGCAGCTCCAGACTAGCGGGAGAGAGGTACAATGAGCAGTTCTTC	CASSSRLAGERYNEQFF
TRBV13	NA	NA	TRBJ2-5	TGTGCCAGCAGCTTAGGCGGGAGCGGAGAGACCCAGTACTTC	CASSLGGSGETQYF
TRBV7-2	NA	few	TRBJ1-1	TGTGCCAGCAGCTTACCAATGAACACTGAAGCTTTCTTT	CASSLPMNTEAFF
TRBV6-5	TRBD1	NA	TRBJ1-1	TGTGCCAGCAGTTCTGGACAGGGGACTGAAGCTTTCTTT	CASSSGQGTEAFF
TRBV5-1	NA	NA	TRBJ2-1	TGCGCCAGCAGCTTGGGAACACACTACAATGAGCAGTTCTTC	CASSLGTHYNEQFF
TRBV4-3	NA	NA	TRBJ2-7	TGCGCCAGCAGCCAAGATGTCAACAGCTACGAGCAGTACTTC	CASSQDVNSYEQYF
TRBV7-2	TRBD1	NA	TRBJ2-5	TGTGCCAGCAGCCCCCCGGGACAGGGGGTCTCAGAGACCCAGTACTTC	CASSPPGQGVSETQYF
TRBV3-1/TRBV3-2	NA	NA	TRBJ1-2	TGTGCCAGCAGCCAAGGTCCACAGGGCATCACGGACAACTATGGCTACACCTTC	CASSQGPQGITDNYGYTF
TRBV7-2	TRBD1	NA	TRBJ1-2	TGTGCCAGCCCGGGACAGGGGGCGTATGGCTACACCTTC	CASPGQGAYGYTF
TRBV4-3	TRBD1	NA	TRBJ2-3	TGCGCCAGCGGCAACCGACCCCGACAGGGAATTGAAACAGATACGCAGTATTTT	CASGNRPRQGIETDTQYF
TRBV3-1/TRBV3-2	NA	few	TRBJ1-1	TGTGCCAGCAGCCAAACCGGGGAGGCACCGAACACTGAAGCTTTCTTT	CASSQTGEAPNTEAFF
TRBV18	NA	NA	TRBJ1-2	TGTGCCAGCTCACCGGGACCGGAGGGTGGCTACACCTTC	CASSPGPEGGYTF
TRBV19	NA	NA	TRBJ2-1	TGTGCCAGTAGTATCGGAGCAAATGAGCAGTTCTTC	CASSIGANEQFF
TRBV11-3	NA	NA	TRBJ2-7	TGTGCCAGCAGCTTGAGAGCTCTCTCCTACGAGCAGTACTTC	CASSLRALSYEQYF
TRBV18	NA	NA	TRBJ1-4	TGTGCCAGCTCACCAGAGTCGGCAACTAATGAAAAACTGTTTTTT	CASSPESATNEKLFF
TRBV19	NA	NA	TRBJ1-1	TGTGCCAGTCTAGGGAGGGCCCCCGTGAACACTGAAGCTTTCTTT	CASLGRAPVNTEAFF
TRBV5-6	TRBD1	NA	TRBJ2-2	TGTGCCAGCAGCTCGAGTGGGACAGGGGGGTCCGGGGAGCTGTTTTTT	CASSSSGTGGSGELFF
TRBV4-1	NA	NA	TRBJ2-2	TGCGCCAGCAGCCAAGTGAGGACGGGACTGAACACCGGGGAGCTGTTTTTT	CASSQVRTGLNTGELFF
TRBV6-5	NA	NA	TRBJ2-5	TGTGCCAGCCGTTACTCTGACGGACTGCAAGAGACCCAGTACTTC	CASRYSDGLQETQYF
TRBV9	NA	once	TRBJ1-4	TGTGCCAGCAGCGCCCATGATGGGGGGGGACTGTTTTTT	CASSAHDGGGLFF
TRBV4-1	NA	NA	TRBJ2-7	TGCGCCAGCAGCCAGGTCTCAGGGCCATACTCCTACGAGCAGTACTTC	CASSQVSGPYSYEQYF